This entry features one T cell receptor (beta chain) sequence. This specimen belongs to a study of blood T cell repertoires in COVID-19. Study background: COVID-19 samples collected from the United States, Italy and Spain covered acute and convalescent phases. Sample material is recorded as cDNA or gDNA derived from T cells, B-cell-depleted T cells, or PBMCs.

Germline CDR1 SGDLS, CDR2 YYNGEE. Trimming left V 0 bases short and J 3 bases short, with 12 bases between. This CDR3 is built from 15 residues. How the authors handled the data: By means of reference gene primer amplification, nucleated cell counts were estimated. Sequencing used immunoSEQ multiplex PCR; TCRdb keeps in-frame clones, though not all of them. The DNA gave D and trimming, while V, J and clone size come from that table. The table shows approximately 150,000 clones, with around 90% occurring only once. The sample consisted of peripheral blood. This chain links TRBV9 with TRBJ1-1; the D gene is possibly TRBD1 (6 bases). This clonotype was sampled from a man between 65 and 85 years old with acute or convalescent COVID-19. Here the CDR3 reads CASSVGTGLDTEAFF. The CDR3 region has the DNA TGTGCCAGCAGCGTAGGCACAGGGTTGGACACTGAAGCTTTCTTT.